Listed below are T cell receptor beta chains from one sample, sequenced in a study of T cells after posttransplantation cyclophosphamide. Measured with immunoSEQ multiplex PCR; TCRdb has only the in-frame clones, and not every one. This table has about 22,000 clones, roughly 90% appearing once. Here the sequenced sample was PBMCs, taken after an allogeneic stem cell transplant with a calcineurin inhibitor and methotrexate. These receptor sequences come from a female patient aged 50-65 years who received an allogeneic stem cell transplant from an unrelated donor, was CMV-positive, and had chronic GVHD only. T cells may partly derive from the graft donor. CDR3s include the opening cysteine and the closing phenylalanine or tryptophan. Fields, in order: CDR3 length, V gene, clone size, J gene, D gene, CDR3 protein, CDR3 DNA. D genes are given only for firm matches. Part of the rows lack a size; the others show once, few, many or a class for expanded clones.

cdr3_length: 19; v_call: TRBV4-2; clone_size: once; j_call: TRBJ2-3; d_call: NA; cdr3_aa: CASSRDFQTRVSSTDTQYF; cdr3_nt: TGTGCCAGCAGCCGGGACTTTCAAACCCGTGTTAGTAGCACAGATACGCAGTATTTT
cdr3_length: 13; v_call: TRBV12-5; clone_size: few; j_call: TRBJ2-7; d_call: TRBD1; cdr3_aa: CASGSQGDGEQYF; cdr3_nt: TGTGCTAGTGGTTCACAGGGGGATGGGGAGCAGTACTTC
cdr3_length: 15; v_call: TRBV5-5; clone_size: once; j_call: TRBJ2-7; d_call: NA; cdr3_aa: CASSLWAGNIYEQYF; cdr3_nt: TGTGCCAGCAGCTTGTGGGCGGGAAATATCTACGAGCAGTACTTC
cdr3_length: 14; v_call: TRBV5-6; clone_size: few; j_call: TRBJ2-7; d_call: TRBD1; cdr3_aa: CASSPGTGSYEQYF; cdr3_nt: TGTGCCAGCAGTCCCGGGACAGGGTCCTACGAGCAGTACTTC
cdr3_length: 13; v_call: TRBV28; clone_size: NA; j_call: TRBJ2-7; d_call: NA; cdr3_aa: CASRIQGTREQYF; cdr3_nt: TGTGCCAGCAGGATACAGGGTACCCGCGAGCAGTACTTC
cdr3_length: 17; v_call: TRBV28; clone_size: NA; j_call: TRBJ2-3; d_call: TRBD1; cdr3_aa: CASSLVFVGQGKGTQYF; cdr3_nt: TGTGCCAGCAGTCTCGTCTTCGTGGGACAGGGCAAGGGTACGCAGTATTTT
cdr3_length: 14; v_call: TRBV28; clone_size: NA; j_call: TRBJ1-4; d_call: NA; cdr3_aa: CASAPRGFNEKLFF; cdr3_nt: TGTGCCAGCGCTCCTCGTGGCTTCAATGAAAAACTGTTTTTT
cdr3_length: 14; v_call: TRBV7-2; clone_size: NA; j_call: TRBJ1-2; d_call: NA; cdr3_aa: CASSLLGQLYGYTF; cdr3_nt: TGTGCCAGCAGCCTCCTTGGACAGCTCTATGGCTACACCTTC
cdr3_length: 20; v_call: TRBV4-1; clone_size: NA; j_call: TRBJ1-2; d_call: TRBD1; cdr3_aa: CASSQAAKKARQGVTYGYTF; cdr3_nt: TGCGCCAGCAGCCAAGCGGCCAAGAAAGCGCGGCAGGGGGTAACCTATGGCTACACCTTC
cdr3_length: 12; v_call: TRBV7-2; clone_size: NA; j_call: TRBJ2-7; d_call: NA; cdr3_aa: CASSHISPEQYF; cdr3_nt: TGTGCCAGCAGCCACATTTCGCCCGAGCAGTACTTC
cdr3_length: 16; v_call: TRBV6-5; clone_size: NA; j_call: TRBJ2-7; d_call: TRBD1; cdr3_aa: CASSYRARDRGSEQYF; cdr3_nt: TGTGCCAGCAGTTACCGGGCACGGGACAGGGGATCCGAGCAGTACTTC
cdr3_length: 13; v_call: TRBV6-1; clone_size: NA; j_call: TRBJ2-5; d_call: NA; cdr3_aa: CASSFRGQETQYF; cdr3_nt: TGTGCCAGCAGTTTCAGGGGTCAAGAGACCCAGTACTTC
cdr3_length: 13; v_call: TRBV28; clone_size: NA; j_call: TRBJ1-2; d_call: NA; cdr3_aa: CASSLIQNYGYTF; cdr3_nt: TGTGCCAGCAGTTTAATACAGAACTATGGCTACACCTTC
cdr3_length: 16; v_call: TRBV4-1; clone_size: NA; j_call: TRBJ2-1; d_call: TRBD2; cdr3_aa: CASSQATSGAYNEQFF; cdr3_nt: TGCGCCAGCAGCCAAGCTACTAGCGGGGCTTACAATGAGCAGTTCTTC
cdr3_length: 17; v_call: TRBV2; clone_size: NA; j_call: TRBJ2-1; d_call: TRBD2; cdr3_aa: CASSSDASGSSYNEQFF; cdr3_nt: TGTGCCAGCAGTTCAGACGCTAGCGGTAGCTCCTACAATGAGCAGTTCTTC
cdr3_length: 17; v_call: TRBV7-3; clone_size: NA; j_call: TRBJ2-1; d_call: TRBD2; cdr3_aa: CASSLGPTGGWVNEQFF; cdr3_nt: TGTGCCAGCAGCTTAGGTCCCACGGGAGGATGGGTCAATGAGCAGTTCTTC
cdr3_length: 15; v_call: TRBV11-3; clone_size: NA; j_call: TRBJ2-2; d_call: TRBD2; cdr3_aa: CASSLGDYNTGELFF; cdr3_nt: TGTGCCAGCAGCTTAGGGGACTACAACACCGGGGAGCTGTTTTTT
cdr3_length: 15; v_call: TRBV6-1; clone_size: NA; j_call: TRBJ2-3; d_call: NA; cdr3_aa: CASSDGGVSSDTQYF; cdr3_nt: TGTGCCAGCAGTGACGGGGGAGTGTCTTCAGATACGCAGTATTTT
cdr3_length: 14; v_call: TRBV5-4; clone_size: NA; j_call: TRBJ1-1; d_call: NA; cdr3_aa: CASSLQRVSTEAFF; cdr3_nt: TGTGCCAGCAGCCTCCAGAGGGTATCCACTGAAGCTTTCTTT
cdr3_length: 15; v_call: TRBV28; clone_size: NA; j_call: TRBJ2-7; d_call: NA; cdr3_aa: CASTEGAGSFYEQYF; cdr3_nt: TGTGCCAGCACCGAAGGGGCAGGCAGTTTCTACGAGCAGTACTTC
cdr3_length: 18; v_call: TRBV11-2; clone_size: NA; j_call: TRBJ2-1; d_call: TRBD2; cdr3_aa: CASSRPGLAGVLRNEQFF; cdr3_nt: TGTGCCAGCAGCCGGCCGGGACTAGCGGGAGTGTTACGGAATGAGCAGTTCTTC
cdr3_length: 14; v_call: TRBV7-9; clone_size: once; j_call: TRBJ2-1; d_call: NA; cdr3_aa: CASSLASEPDEQFF; cdr3_nt: TGTGCCAGCAGCTTAGCGAGTGAACCTGATGAGCAGTTCTTC
cdr3_length: 20; v_call: TRBV4-3; clone_size: few; j_call: TRBJ1-4; d_call: TRBD1; cdr3_aa: CASSARAGTEHSQGREKLFF; cdr3_nt: TGCGCCAGCAGCGCAAGGGCCGGGACAGAGCACTCGCAGGGTCGTGAAAAACTGTTTTTT
cdr3_length: 14; v_call: TRBV9; clone_size: NA; j_call: TRBJ2-5; d_call: TRBD1; cdr3_aa: CASSAGTGYETQYF; cdr3_nt: TGTGCCAGCAGCGCCGGGACAGGGTACGAGACCCAGTACTTC
cdr3_length: 17; v_call: TRBV27; clone_size: once; j_call: TRBJ1-2; d_call: TRBD1; cdr3_aa: CASSLLRDRASNYGYTF; cdr3_nt: TGTGCCAGCAGTCTCCTCCGGGACAGGGCTTCAAACTATGGCTACACCTTC
cdr3_length: 15; v_call: TRBV6-6; clone_size: NA; j_call: TRBJ2-1; d_call: TRBD2; cdr3_aa: CASIALAGAYNEQFF; cdr3_nt: TGTGCCAGCATCGCACTAGCGGGAGCCTACAATGAGCAGTTCTTC
cdr3_length: 15; v_call: TRBV29-1; clone_size: NA; j_call: TRBJ2-5; d_call: NA; cdr3_aa: CSVWWVWDIQETQYF; cdr3_nt: TGCAGCGTTTGGTGGGTCTGGGACATTCAAGAGACCCAGTACTTC
cdr3_length: 16; v_call: TRBV5-1; clone_size: NA; j_call: TRBJ1-1; d_call: NA; cdr3_aa: CASRIVSRGGTTEAFF; cdr3_nt: TGCGCCAGCAGGATTGTATCCCGGGGGGGGACGACTGAAGCTTTCTTT
cdr3_length: 16; v_call: TRBV7-6; clone_size: NA; j_call: TRBJ2-3; d_call: NA; cdr3_aa: CASSETVRLSTDTQYF; cdr3_nt: TGTGCCAGCAGCGAGACTGTGCGCCTTAGCACAGATACGCAGTATTTT
cdr3_length: 15; v_call: TRBV7-7; clone_size: NA; j_call: TRBJ2-2; d_call: TRBD2; cdr3_aa: CASSLASGSTGELFF; cdr3_nt: TGTGCTAGCAGCTTAGCTAGCGGTAGCACCGGGGAGCTGTTTTTT
cdr3_length: 11; v_call: TRBV20-1; clone_size: NA; j_call: TRBJ2-1; d_call: TRBD2; cdr3_aa: CSAPSGSEQFF; cdr3_nt: TGCAGTGCTCCTAGCGGGAGTGAGCAGTTCTTC
cdr3_length: 15; v_call: TRBV6-5; clone_size: NA; j_call: TRBJ2-5; d_call: TRBD2; cdr3_aa: CASRMGAGRQETQYF; cdr3_nt: TGTGCCAGCAGAATGGGAGCGGGAAGACAAGAGACCCAGTACTTC
cdr3_length: 15; v_call: TRBV4-1; clone_size: NA; j_call: TRBJ2-7; d_call: NA; cdr3_aa: CASSQDWLARGEQYF; cdr3_nt: TGCGCCAGCAGCCAAGACTGGCTAGCCCGCGGCGAGCAGTACTTC
cdr3_length: 14; v_call: TRBV5-1; clone_size: once; j_call: TRBJ2-3; d_call: TRBD2; cdr3_aa: CASSTGTNTDTQYF; cdr3_nt: TGCGCCAGCAGCACCGGGACTAACACAGATACGCAGTATTTT
cdr3_length: 13; v_call: TRBV11-3; clone_size: NA; j_call: TRBJ2-7; d_call: NA; cdr3_aa: CASSNGGDYEQYF; cdr3_nt: TGTGCCAGCAGTAATGGCGGGGACTACGAGCAGTACTTC
cdr3_length: 16; v_call: TRBV7-6; clone_size: NA; j_call: TRBJ2-7; d_call: TRBD2; cdr3_aa: CASSFAGTSATYEQYF; cdr3_nt: TGTGCCAGCAGCTTCGCCGGGACTAGCGCGACCTACGAGCAGTACTTC
cdr3_length: 13; v_call: TRBV27; clone_size: NA; j_call: TRBJ1-5; d_call: NA; cdr3_aa: CASSLSHYQPQHF; cdr3_nt: TGTGCCAGCAGTTTATCCCATTATCAGCCCCAGCATTTT
cdr3_length: 13; v_call: TRBV29-1; clone_size: NA; j_call: TRBJ2-2; d_call: TRBD1; cdr3_aa: CSGGQGNTGELFF; cdr3_nt: TGCAGCGGGGGACAGGGAAACACCGGGGAGCTGTTTTTT
cdr3_length: 15; v_call: TRBV5-1; clone_size: NA; j_call: TRBJ2-7; d_call: TRBD2; cdr3_aa: CASSLEVTSGYEQYF; cdr3_nt: TGCGCCAGCAGCTTGGAGGTGACTAGCGGTTACGAGCAGTACTTC
cdr3_length: 17; v_call: TRBV18; clone_size: NA; j_call: TRBJ2-7; d_call: TRBD2; cdr3_aa: CASSPVAGGSGPYEQYF; cdr3_nt: TGTGCCAGCTCACCTGTAGCGGGAGGCTCCGGTCCCTACGAGCAGTACTTC
cdr3_length: 13; v_call: TRBV19; clone_size: few; j_call: TRBJ1-1; d_call: TRBD1; cdr3_aa: CASSDRANTEAFF; cdr3_nt: TGTGCCAGTAGTGACAGGGCGAACACTGAAGCTTTCTTT
cdr3_length: 13; v_call: TRBV7-3; clone_size: NA; j_call: TRBJ2-3; d_call: NA; cdr3_aa: CASRPTATDTQYF; cdr3_nt: TGTGCCAGCAGGCCAACAGCAACAGATACGCAGTATTTT
cdr3_length: 15; v_call: TRBV4-2; clone_size: NA; j_call: TRBJ1-4; d_call: NA; cdr3_aa: CASSQPMAPNEKLFF; cdr3_nt: TGTGCCAGCAGCCAACCGATGGCCCCTAATGAAAAACTGTTTTTT
cdr3_length: 13; v_call: TRBV18; clone_size: NA; j_call: TRBJ2-3; d_call: NA; cdr3_aa: CASHEGGKDTQYF; cdr3_nt: TGTGCCAGCCACGAGGGGGGGAAAGATACGCAGTATTTT
cdr3_length: 14; v_call: TRBV23-1; clone_size: NA; j_call: TRBJ1-1; d_call: NA; cdr3_aa: CASSQSLGETEAFF; cdr3_nt: TGCGCCAGCAGTCAATCGCTCGGGGAGACTGAAGCTTTCTTT
cdr3_length: 15; v_call: TRBV5-1; clone_size: NA; j_call: TRBJ2-7; d_call: TRBD2; cdr3_aa: CASSPRTSGSSEQYF; cdr3_nt: TGCGCCAGCAGCCCCCGGACTAGCGGGAGTTCCGAGCAGTACTTC
cdr3_length: 13; v_call: TRBV6-1; clone_size: NA; j_call: TRBJ1-1; d_call: NA; cdr3_aa: CASSSTGHTEAFF; cdr3_nt: TGTGCCAGCAGTTCTACAGGGCACACTGAAGCTTTCTTT
cdr3_length: 15; v_call: TRBV7-6; clone_size: NA; j_call: TRBJ1-1; d_call: NA; cdr3_aa: CASSWGGSGETEAFF; cdr3_nt: TGTGCCAGCAGCTGGGGGGGATCAGGGGAGACTGAAGCTTTCTTT
cdr3_length: 14; v_call: TRBV9; clone_size: NA; j_call: TRBJ1-2; d_call: TRBD1; cdr3_aa: CASSVGQGSTGYTF; cdr3_nt: TGTGCCAGCAGCGTGGGACAGGGGTCGACTGGCTACACCTTC
cdr3_length: 16; v_call: TRBV4-1; clone_size: NA; j_call: TRBJ2-1; d_call: NA; cdr3_aa: CASSQEWGGAVNEQFF; cdr3_nt: TGCGCCAGCAGCCAGGAATGGGGGGGGGCGGTAAATGAGCAGTTCTTC
cdr3_length: 13; v_call: TRBV7-3; clone_size: NA; j_call: TRBJ1-5; d_call: NA; cdr3_aa: CASSFRGYQPQHF; cdr3_nt: TGTGCCAGCAGCTTCAGGGGTTATCAGCCCCAGCATTTT
cdr3_length: 13; v_call: TRBV6-4; clone_size: few; j_call: TRBJ1-1; d_call: NA; cdr3_aa: CASSEESNTEAFF; cdr3_nt: TGTGCCAGCAGTGAAGAGTCGAACACTGAAGCTTTCTTT
cdr3_length: 17; v_call: TRBV10-3; clone_size: NA; j_call: TRBJ2-1; d_call: TRBD2; cdr3_aa: CAISESIGLAVTNEQFF; cdr3_nt: TGTGCCATCAGTGAGTCAATAGGACTAGCGGTGACCAATGAGCAGTTCTTC
cdr3_length: 14; v_call: TRBV2; clone_size: once; j_call: TRBJ1-2; d_call: TRBD1; cdr3_aa: CASSERRTGGGYTF; cdr3_nt: TGTGCCAGCAGTGAACGTAGGACAGGGGGTGGCTACACCTTC
cdr3_length: 17; v_call: TRBV7-2; clone_size: once; j_call: TRBJ2-4; d_call: TRBD2; cdr3_aa: CASSPISSGRRRVVIYF; cdr3_nt: TGTGCCAGCAGCCCAATCTCAAGCGGGAGGCGTAGGGTGGTTATATACTTC
cdr3_length: 14; v_call: TRBV10-2; clone_size: NA; j_call: TRBJ2-5; d_call: NA; cdr3_aa: CASQGRTTQGTQYF; cdr3_nt: TGCGCCAGCCAGGGGCGGACGACCCAGGGGACCCAGTACTTC
cdr3_length: 14; v_call: TRBV28; clone_size: NA; j_call: TRBJ1-1; d_call: NA; cdr3_aa: CASSSMGQNTEAFF; cdr3_nt: TGTGCCAGCAGTAGCATGGGCCAGAACACTGAAGCTTTCTTT
cdr3_length: 13; v_call: TRBV6-6; clone_size: NA; j_call: TRBJ2-5; d_call: TRBD2; cdr3_aa: CASSFGLAREQYF; cdr3_nt: TGTGCCAGCAGTTTCGGACTAGCGCGGGAGCAGTACTTC
cdr3_length: 15; v_call: TRBV6-5; clone_size: NA; j_call: TRBJ2-3; d_call: TRBD1; cdr3_aa: CASSFGQEGTDTQYF; cdr3_nt: TGTGCCAGCAGTTTTGGACAGGAAGGCACAGATACGCAGTATTTT
cdr3_length: 15; v_call: TRBV6-5; clone_size: NA; j_call: TRBJ2-3; d_call: NA; cdr3_aa: CASSNLVGGTDTQYF; cdr3_nt: TGTGCCAGCAGTAACTTAGTAGGGGGCACAGATACGCAGTATTTT